Below, one T cell receptor (beta chain) is given with its context. Its antigen remains unidentified. The study treated chemo-refractory metastatic non-small-cell lung cancer patients with focal radiation plus ipilimumab CTLA-4 blockade. Trimming removed 6 bases from V and 5 bases from J, with 16 bases in between. CDR3 length: 15 residues. In germline, CDR1 is SNHLY, CDR2 FYNNEI. Produced via immunoSEQ multiplex PCR; TCRdb's table is partial and in-frame only. The sample includes more than 95,000 clones, roughly 74% of them seen just once. The data were obtained in a study of radiotherapy plus CTLA-4 blockade in lung cancer. Study-wide background: Of all patients, approximately 17% responded objectively and approximately 31% showed disease control. Regarding the study as a whole: Among reported predictors of response, early blood T cell clone dynamics with interferon-beta performed best. TCR clones originating in tumors grew in number in blood after radiotherapy plus ipilimumab.

The sample consisted of peripheral blood, taken from a patient treated with radiotherapy plus ipilimumab. This chain joins TRBV2 and TRBJ2-2, with D possibly being TRBD1 (6 bases). The TCR originated in a human donor with non-small cell lung cancer who had a partial response to radiotherapy plus ipilimumab. The CDR3 DNA is TGTGCCAGCAGAAGCCACGACAGGACTACCGGGGAGCTGTTTTTT. Amino acids: CASRSHDRTTGELFF.